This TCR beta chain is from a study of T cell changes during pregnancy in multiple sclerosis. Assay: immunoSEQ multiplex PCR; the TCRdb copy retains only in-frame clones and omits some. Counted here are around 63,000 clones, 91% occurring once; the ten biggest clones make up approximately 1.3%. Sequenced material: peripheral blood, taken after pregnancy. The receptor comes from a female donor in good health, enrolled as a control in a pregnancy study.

This CDR3 is CASSEGTVRYTF. CDR3 sequence (DNA): TGTGCCAGCAGTGAAGGGACAGTTCGGTACACCTTC. The chain couples TRBV2 to TRBJ1-2; a weak D match, TRBD1 (6 bases). The V gene's germline CDR1 is SNHLY and CDR2 FYNNEI. V lost 1 base, J lost 11 bases, and 11 bases lay in between. The CDR3 covers 12 residues.